Listed here are 6 T cell receptor beta chains from one sample, sequenced in a study of cytomegalovirus exposure and HLA in healthy donors. Use of 60 Vbeta and 13 Jbeta primers characterized the PCR. Libraries were prepared by immunoSEQ multiplex PCR; TCRdb keeps only in-frame clonotypes and omits some of them. The top ten clones hold over 3.5% of a sample with approximately 100,000 clones, about 77% of them seen once. The source material was PBMCs. These receptors all stem from a woman aged 50 to 60 in good health and CMV-seropositive.

This sequence joins TRBV14 and TRBJ2-1; 9 nucleotides match TRBD2. This CDR3 contains 17 residues. Germline V lookup: CDR1 SGHDN, CDR2 FVKESK. V lost 2 bases to trimming and J lost 4 bases; unmatched junction nucleotides: 9. The CDR3 spells CASSQNHLAGWYNEQFF. The CDR3 DNA follows: TGTGCCAGCAGCCAAAACCACCTAGCGGGATGGTACAATGAGCAGTTCTTC.

This chain connects TRBV5-1 to TRBJ2-1; 9 positions match TRBD2. CDR3 length: 15 amino acids. Germline V lookup: CDR1 SGHRS, CDR2 YFSETQ. V shed 2 bases, J shed 4 bases, and the junction held 4 bases outside the gene matches. Written as DNA, the CDR3 is TGCGCCAGCAGCTTATCTAGCGGGACGTACAATGAGCAGTTCTTC. It is translated as CASSLSSGTYNEQFF.

The chain links TRBV6-5 to TRBJ2-2, with 7 bases matching TRBD1. J gave up 3 bases and V 6 bases, and 4 bases lay outside the gene matches. From germline, CDR1 is MNHEY and CDR2 SVGAGI. The CDR3 runs 14 residues. The CDR3 DNA reads TGTGCCAGCAGGAGGGGGCGAGACACCGGGGAGCTGTTTTTT. Translating it yields CASRRGRDTGELFF.

The chain has TRBV7-9 and TRBJ2-7; the D gene is possibly TRBD1 (7 bases). Deletions cut 6 bases from V and 2 bases from J, with 14 bases between. The CDR3 totals 14 residues. Germline loops: CDR1 SEHNR, CDR2 FQNEAQ (reference sequence). The CDR3 DNA reads TGTGCCAGCAGGGGGGGACAGATTCCCTACGAGCAGTACTTC. Translation gives CASRGGQIPYEQYF.

This clone was counted once. The chain couples TRBV2 to TRBJ2-3; 10 bases match TRBD1. The trim removed 4 bases at V and 4 bases at J, leaving 5 bases unmatched. This CDR3 contains 15 residues. Looked up from germline, CDR1 is SNHLY and CDR2 is FYNNEI. The CDR3 sequence is CASSGDRGESDTQYF. The CDR3 region has the DNA TGTGCCAGCAGTGGGGACAGGGGAGAATCAGATACGCAGTATTTT.

This clone has a handful of counts. V gene TRBV2 combines with J gene TRBJ2-5; 11 nucleotides line up with TRBD1. Trimming cost V 6 bases and J 4 bases; bases outside gene matches: 4. CDR1 and CDR2 from the germline V gene are SNHLY and FYNNEI. This CDR3 is built from 14 residues. In DNA, the CDR3 is TGTGCCAGCAGAGGGACAGGGGGTGGAGAGACCCAGTACTTC. Translation gives CASRGTGGGETQYF.